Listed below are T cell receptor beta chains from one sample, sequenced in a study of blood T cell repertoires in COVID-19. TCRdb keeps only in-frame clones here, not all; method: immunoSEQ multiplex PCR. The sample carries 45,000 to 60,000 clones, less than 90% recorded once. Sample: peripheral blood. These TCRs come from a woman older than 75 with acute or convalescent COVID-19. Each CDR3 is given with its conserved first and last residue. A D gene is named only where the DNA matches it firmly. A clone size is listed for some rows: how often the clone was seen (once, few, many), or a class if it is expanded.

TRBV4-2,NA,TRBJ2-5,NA,TGTGCCAGCAGCAGGACACAAGAGACCCAGTACTTC,CASSRTQETQYF
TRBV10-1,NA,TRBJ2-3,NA,TGCGCCAGCAGTGTCCGGGACAAAGATACGCAGTATTTT,CASSVRDKDTQYF
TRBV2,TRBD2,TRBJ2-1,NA,TGTGCCAGCACTACGAGCGGGGGCCCCTACAATGAGCAGTTCTTC,CASTTSGGPYNEQFF
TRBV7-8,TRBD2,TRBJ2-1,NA,TGTGCCAGCAGCTTAGGCGGGCTAGCGGGGGGAATGGTGTTGGATGAGCAGTTCTTC,CASSLGGLAGGMVLDEQFF
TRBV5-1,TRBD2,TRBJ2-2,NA,TGCGCCAGCAGCCCCCTCGGGGGGGAGACCGGGGAGCTGTTTTTT,CASSPLGGETGELFF
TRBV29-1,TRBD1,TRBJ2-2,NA,TGCAGCGCCGCGGTAGGACAGGGAGGCGCCGGGGAGCTGTTTTTT,CSAAVGQGGAGELFF
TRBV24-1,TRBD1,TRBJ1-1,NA,TGTGCCACCAGTGAGACAGGGCGGCCTGAAGCTTTCTTT,CATSETGRPEAFF
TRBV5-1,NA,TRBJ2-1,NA,TGCGCCAGCAGCTCCGGCGGAGCGGGCAGCTCCTACAATGAGCAGTTCTTC,CASSSGGAGSSYNEQFF
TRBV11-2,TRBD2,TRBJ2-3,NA,TGTGCCAGCAGCCACGGGACTAGCTCCACAGATACGCAGTATTTT,CASSHGTSSTDTQYF
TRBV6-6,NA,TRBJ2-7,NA,TGTGCCAGCAGTTTACAGGGTGCTAAAGAGCAGTACTTC,CASSLQGAKEQYF
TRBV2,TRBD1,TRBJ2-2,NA,TGTGCCAGCAGTGGGGACAGGGCAGGAACCGGGGAGCTGTTTTTT,CASSGDRAGTGELFF
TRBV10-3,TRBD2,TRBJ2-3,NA,TGTGCCATCAGTGAGTTTGGCGGGGGGGGCACAGATACGCAGTATTTT,CAISEFGGGGTDTQYF
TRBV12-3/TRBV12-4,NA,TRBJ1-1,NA,TGTGCCAGCAGGGGAGAGGGTGAAGCTTTCTTT,CASRGEGEAFF
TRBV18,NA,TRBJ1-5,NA,TGTGCCAGCTCTCGGGGGGACGGTCAGCCCCAGCATTTT,CASSRGDGQPQHF
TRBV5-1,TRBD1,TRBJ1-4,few,TGCGCCAGCAGCCCTGTCCCGGGACAGGGGAAGGGGGAAAAACTGTTTTTT,CASSPVPGQGKGEKLFF
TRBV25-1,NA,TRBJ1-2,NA,TGTGCCAGCAGTCGGGATATAGGGTATGGCTACACCTTC,CASSRDIGYGYTF
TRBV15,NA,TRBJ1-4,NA,TGTGCCACCAGCAGAGGAGCCAATGAAAAACTGTTTTTT,CATSRGANEKLFF
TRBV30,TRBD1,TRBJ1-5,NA,TGTGCCTGGAACCTCACCGGGACAGGGACCCATTATAGCAATCAGCCCCAGCATTTT,CAWNLTGTGTHYSNQPQHF
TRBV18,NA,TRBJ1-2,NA,TGTGCCAGCTCACCACCGGGGCAATATGGCTACACCTTC,CASSPPGQYGYTF
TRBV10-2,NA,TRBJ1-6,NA,TGCGCCAGCAGTGACCTAGGACAGTTATATAATTCACCCCTCCACTTT,CASSDLGQLYNSPLHF
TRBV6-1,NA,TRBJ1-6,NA,TGTGCCAGCAGTGGAGAGGGAGCCTCCTATAATTCACCCCTCCACTTT,CASSGEGASYNSPLHF
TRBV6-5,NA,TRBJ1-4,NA,TGTGCCAGCAGTTACTCCTACAGGAATGAAAAACTGTTTTTT,CASSYSYRNEKLFF
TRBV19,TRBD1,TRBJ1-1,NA,TGTGCCAGTAGTGCCGGGACAGGGGTCGGAACTGAAGCTTTCTTT,CASSAGTGVGTEAFF
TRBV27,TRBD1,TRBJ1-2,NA,TGTGCCAGCAGTAGCGCCGGGACAGCTTACGGCTACACCTTC,CASSSAGTAYGYTF
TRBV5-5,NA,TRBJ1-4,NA,TGTGCCAGCAGCTTGAAGCTCAGGTCGAATGAAAAACTGTTTTTT,CASSLKLRSNEKLFF
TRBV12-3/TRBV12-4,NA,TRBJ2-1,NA,TGTGCCAGCAGGCCGAATCTAGCGTATGAGCAGTTCTTC,CASRPNLAYEQFF
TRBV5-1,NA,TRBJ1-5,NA,TGCGCCAGCAGCCCGACGGGTGGCAATCAGCCCCAGCATTTT,CASSPTGGNQPQHF
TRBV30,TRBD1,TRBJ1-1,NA,TGTGCCTGGAGTGTACAGGGGGCCGCTGAAGCTTTCTTT,CAWSVQGAAEAFF
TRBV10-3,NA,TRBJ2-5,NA,TGTGCCATCAGTGAGGGCCGGGACTCGTGGATGGAGACCCAGTACTTC,CAISEGRDSWMETQYF
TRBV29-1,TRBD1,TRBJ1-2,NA,TGCAGCGTTGCTGGTCAGGGGGCAGGAAATGGCTACACCTTC,CSVAGQGAGNGYTF
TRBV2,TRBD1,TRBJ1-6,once,TGTGCCAGCAGTCTTCCGGGACAGACTTCACCCCTCCACTTT,CASSLPGQTSPLHF
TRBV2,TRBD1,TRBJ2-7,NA,TGTGCCAGCAAGCCCGGGACAGGGGACTACGAGCAGTACTTC,CASKPGTGDYEQYF
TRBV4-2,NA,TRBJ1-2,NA,TGTGCCAGCAGCCTACCTCCTGGCAGCGCTAACTATGGCTACACCTTC,CASSLPPGSANYGYTF
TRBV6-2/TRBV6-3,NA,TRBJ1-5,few,TGTGCCAGCAGTTACACGGGACATCGTAGCAATCAGCCCCAGCATTTT,CASSYTGHRSNQPQHF
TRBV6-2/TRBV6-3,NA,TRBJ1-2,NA,TGTGCCAGCAGCCGCTCGACAGGAAGGAACTATGGCTACACCTTC,CASSRSTGRNYGYTF
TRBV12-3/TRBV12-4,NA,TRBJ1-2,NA,TGTGCCAGCAGTTTAGAACAGGGTAATGGCTACACCTTC,CASSLEQGNGYTF
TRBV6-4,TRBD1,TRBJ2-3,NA,TGTGCCAGCAGTGACCGGGACAGGGCCACAGATACGCAGTATTTT,CASSDRDRATDTQYF
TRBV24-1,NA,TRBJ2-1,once,TGTGCCACCAGTGACCCCGGTGTCGTTGAGCAGTTCTTC,CATSDPGVVEQFF
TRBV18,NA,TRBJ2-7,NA,TGTGCCAGCTCACCGACAGGATCCTACGAGCAGTACTTC,CASSPTGSYEQYF
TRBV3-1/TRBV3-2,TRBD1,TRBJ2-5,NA,TGTGCCAGCAGCCAAGTAGACAGGGCCGCGGCCCAGTACTTC,CASSQVDRAAAQYF
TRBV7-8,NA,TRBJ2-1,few,TGTGCCAGCAGCCTTACAGAAGCTTACAATGAGCAGTTCTTC,CASSLTEAYNEQFF
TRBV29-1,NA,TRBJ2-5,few,TGCAGCGTTGTTCCCCAGGGGCCCGAGACCCAGTACTTC,CSVVPQGPETQYF
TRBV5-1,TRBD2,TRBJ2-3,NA,TGCGCCAGCAGACAGAAACTAGCGGGCACCACAGATACGCAGTATTTT,CASRQKLAGTTDTQYF
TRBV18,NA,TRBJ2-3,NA,TGTGCCAGCTCACCCGCCGGCGGTTCCCGGGATACGCAGTATTTT,CASSPAGGSRDTQYF
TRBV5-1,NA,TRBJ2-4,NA,TGCGCCAGCAGACCACAGGGTAGTGCCAAAAACATTCAGTACTTC,CASRPQGSAKNIQYF
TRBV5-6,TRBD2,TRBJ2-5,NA,TGTGCCAGCAGCAGACTAGCGGGGGTGGTACAAGAGACCCAGTACTTC,CASSRLAGVVQETQYF
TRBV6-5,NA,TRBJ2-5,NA,TGTGCCAGCAGGGCCCCGGGGTCCGTAGAGACCCAGTACTTC,CASRAPGSVETQYF
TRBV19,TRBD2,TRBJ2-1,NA,TGTGCCAGTAGTCCCCAGGCGGGGGGGCCCGGGTTCTTC,CASSPQAGGPGFF
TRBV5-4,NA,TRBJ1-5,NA,TGTGCCAGCAGCCGAGGAGTTAATCAGCCCCAGCATTTT,CASSRGVNQPQHF
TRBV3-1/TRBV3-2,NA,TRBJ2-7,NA,TGTGCCAGCAGCCCCTTCCAGGGTGGAAGCTCCTACGAGCAGTACTTC,CASSPFQGGSSYEQYF
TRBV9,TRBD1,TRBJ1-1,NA,TGTGCCAGCAGCCCAAAGACAGGGGTAAACACTGAAGCTTTCTTT,CASSPKTGVNTEAFF
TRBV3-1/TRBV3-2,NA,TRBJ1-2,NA,TGTGCCAGCAGCCAAGATGGACAGAACTATGGCTACACCTTC,CASSQDGQNYGYTF
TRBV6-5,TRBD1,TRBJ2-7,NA,TGTGCCAGTCTACCGGGACAGGGTCAATTTGGGCAGTACTTC,CASLPGQGQFGQYF
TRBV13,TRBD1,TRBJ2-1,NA,TGTGCCAGCAGCAGAGAAAACAGGGGGCCAGACAATGAGCAGTTCTTC,CASSRENRGPDNEQFF
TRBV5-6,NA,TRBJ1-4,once,TGTGCCAGCAGCACCCGGGAGGGGGGAATTCGCGAAAAACTGTTTTTT,CASSTREGGIREKLFF
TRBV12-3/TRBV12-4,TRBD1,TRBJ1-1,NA,TGTGCCAGCAGCCTACAGGGGACCCGTGAAGCTTTCTTT,CASSLQGTREAFF
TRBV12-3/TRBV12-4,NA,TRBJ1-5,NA,TGTGCCAGCAGCCCGACAGGCAATCAGCCCCAGCATTTT,CASSPTGNQPQHF
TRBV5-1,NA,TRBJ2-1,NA,TGCGCCAGCAGCGAAGTAGACAATGAGCAGTTCTTC,CASSEVDNEQFF
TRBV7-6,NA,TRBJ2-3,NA,TGTGCCAGCAGCGCCCAACTCGATACGCAGTATTTT,CASSAQLDTQYF